This T cell receptor (beta chain) was observed in a study of human T cells and chemical hapten exposure. Looking at the study overall: Across its approximately 25 weeks, the study gave patients weekly diphenylcyclopropenone doses to the scalp. Per-sample variation in TCR yield stemmed mainly from small pooled library volume differences.

Library preparation tagged each individual cDNA molecule with a unique molecular identifier. One entry per CDR3 protein results from TCRdb running MiXCR on the RACE reads. The sample lists about 120,000 distinct CDR3 sequences, 13% seen once, with approximately 2.6% in the top ten. Germline-derived CDR1 and CDR2 are LNHDA and SQIVND (reference sequence). V lost 5 bases and J 7 bases, leaving 12 bases between the germline ends. This CDR3 is 13 amino acids long. Noted time point: pre-sensitization, week 0. Documented treatment: therapeutic diphenylcyclopropenone sensitization with weekly scalp DPC. The TCR comes from a woman aged 18-29 years with alopecia areata. Some clones in this sample may be carry-over from other donors' samples. This chain uses TRBV19 with TRBJ1-5; D is undetermined. This specimen consisted of whole blood, obtained in connection with sensitization to the hapten diphenylcyclopropenone (DPC). The CDR3, as DNA: TGTGCCAGTAGTGAGCGAGGTAACCAGCCCCAGCATTTT. Translating it yields CASSERGNQPQHF.